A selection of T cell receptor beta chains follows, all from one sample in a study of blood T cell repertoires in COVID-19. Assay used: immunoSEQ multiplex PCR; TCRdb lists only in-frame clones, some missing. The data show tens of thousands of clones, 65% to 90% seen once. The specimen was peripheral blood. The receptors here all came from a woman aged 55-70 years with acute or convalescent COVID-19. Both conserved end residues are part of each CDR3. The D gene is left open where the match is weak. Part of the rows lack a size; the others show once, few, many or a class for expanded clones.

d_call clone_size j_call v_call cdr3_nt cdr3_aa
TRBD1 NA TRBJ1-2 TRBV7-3 TGTGCCAGCAGCAACGGACAGGGGGGCGGCTACACCTTC CASSNGQGGGYTF
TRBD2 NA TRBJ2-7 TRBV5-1 TGCGCCAGCAGACTAACTAGCGGGGGACCCTACGAGCAGTACTTC CASRLTSGGPYEQYF
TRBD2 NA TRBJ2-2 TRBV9 TGTGCCAGCAGCGTAAAGGGGACTAGCGACACCGGGGAGCTGTTTTTT CASSVKGTSDTGELFF
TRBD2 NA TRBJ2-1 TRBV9 TGTGCCAGCAGCACTAGCGGGGGGGCCGTCAATGAGCAGTTCTTC CASSTSGGAVNEQFF
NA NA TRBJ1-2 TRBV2 TGTGCCAGCACCCCAAGACAGATTTATGGCTACACCTTC CASTPRQIYGYTF
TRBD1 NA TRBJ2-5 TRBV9 TGTGCCAGCAGCTCGGGACAGGGAGAGACCCAGTACTTC CASSSGQGETQYF
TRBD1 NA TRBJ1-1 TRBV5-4 TGTGCCAGCAGCCAGGACAGGGGACAAAACACTGAAGCTTTCTTT CASSQDRGQNTEAFF
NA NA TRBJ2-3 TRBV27 TGTGCCAGCAGCCCGACCTGGTTCAAGTCCCCATCTTGGACTACAGATACGCAGTATTTT CASSPTWFKSPSWTTDTQYF
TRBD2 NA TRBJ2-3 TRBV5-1 TGCGCCAGCAGTCCCGGGTTACGGGGGGGCCGAGCAGATACGCAGTATTTT CASSPGLRGGRADTQYF
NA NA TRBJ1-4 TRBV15 TGTGCCACCAGCAGAGCGGGGGGGGGCTATGAAAAACTGTTTTTT CATSRAGGGYEKLFF
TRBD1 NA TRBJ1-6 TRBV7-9 TGTGCCAGCAGCTTAGGGACAGGGCTGGATTCACCCCTCCACTTT CASSLGTGLDSPLHF
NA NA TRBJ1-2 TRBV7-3 TGTGCCAGCAGCTTAAAGGCGGGCGGGGGCTACACCTTC CASSLKAGGGYTF
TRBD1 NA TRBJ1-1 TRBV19 TGTGCCAGTAGTCCTCTGTCCCCCAGGGGGCAGTACACTGAAGCTTTCTTT CASSPLSPRGQYTEAFF
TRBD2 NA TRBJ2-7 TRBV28 TGTGCCAGCAGTCCCCCTCGCGGGGGGGCCAGCGAGCAGTACTTC CASSPPRGGASEQYF
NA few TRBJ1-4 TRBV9 TGTGCCAGCAGCGTCACCCCCGGGGAGGAAAGTCCCGGAAAACTGTTTTTT CASSVTPGEESPGKLFF
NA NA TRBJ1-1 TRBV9 TGTGCCAGCAGCGTAGGGGACAACATGAACACTGAAGCTTTCTTT CASSVGDNMNTEAFF
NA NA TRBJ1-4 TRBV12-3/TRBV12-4 TGTGCCAGCAGTTCACAGGCTAATGAAAAACTGTTTTTT CASSSQANEKLFF
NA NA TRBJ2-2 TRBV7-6 TGTGCCAGCAGCTTAAGTCCCGCCGGGAACACCGGGGAGCTGTTTTTT CASSLSPAGNTGELFF
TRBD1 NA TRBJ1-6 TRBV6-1 TGTGCCAGCAGTGGGGACAGGGGGTCCTATAATTCACCCCTCCACTTT CASSGDRGSYNSPLHF
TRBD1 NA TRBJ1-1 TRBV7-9 TGTGCCAGCAGTGCGACAGGGTCATGGAACACTGAAGCTTTCTTT CASSATGSWNTEAFF
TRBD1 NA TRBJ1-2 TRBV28 TGTGCCAGCAGTACCGGGACAGTCTATGGCTACACCTTC CASSTGTVYGYTF
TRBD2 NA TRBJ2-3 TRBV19 TGTGCCACTAGGGCTAGCGGGGCGGATACGCAGTATTTT CATRASGADTQYF
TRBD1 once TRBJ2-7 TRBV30 TGTGCCTGGAGAAAACCACAGGGGGCGTCAGGCGAGCAGTACTTC CAWRKPQGASGEQYF
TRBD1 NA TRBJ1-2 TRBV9 TGTGCCAGCAGCGTAGGGACAGGGGATGGCTACACCTTC CASSVGTGDGYTF
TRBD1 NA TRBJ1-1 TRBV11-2 TGTGCCAGCAGCTTTAGGCCCGGGACAGGCACTGAAGCTTTCTTT CASSFRPGTGTEAFF
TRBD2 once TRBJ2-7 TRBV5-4 TGTGCCAGCAGCCCGGGGGGAGCGGGGGGCCGCTACGAGCAGTACTTC CASSPGGAGGRYEQYF
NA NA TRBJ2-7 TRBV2 TGTGCCAGCACTGACCCCGAGGGTTCCTACGAGCAGTACTTC CASTDPEGSYEQYF
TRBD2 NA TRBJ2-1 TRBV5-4 TGTGCCAGCAGTCAACTAGCGGGGGGGTACAATGAGCAGTTCTTC CASSQLAGGYNEQFF
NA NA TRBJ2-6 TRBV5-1 TGCGCCAGCAGGGCAGGGGCTGGGGCCAACGTCCTGACTTTC CASRAGAGANVLTF
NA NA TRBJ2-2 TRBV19 TGTGCCAGTAGTTCCTCCCGGGACACCGGGGAGCTGTTTTTT CASSSSRDTGELFF
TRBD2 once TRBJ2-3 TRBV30 TGTGCATTTACCAGCGGGGGCCTGCGGGGGACAGATACGCAGTATTTT CAFTSGGLRGTDTQYF
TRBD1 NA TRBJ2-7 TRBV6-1 TGTGCCAGCAGTGAACCGGGACAGGGAACCTACGAGCAGTACTTC CASSEPGQGTYEQYF
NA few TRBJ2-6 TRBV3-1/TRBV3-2 TGTGCCAGCAGCCCCCTTATCTCTGGGGCCAACGTCCTGACTTTC CASSPLISGANVLTF
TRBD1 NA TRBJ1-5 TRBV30 TGTGCCTGGAGGGGACAGGGCGGGGGTCAGCCCCAGCATTTT CAWRGQGGGQPQHF
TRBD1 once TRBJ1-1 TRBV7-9 TGTGCCAGCAGGGCTACAGGGGTGAACACTGAAGCTTTCTTT CASRATGVNTEAFF
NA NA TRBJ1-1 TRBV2 TGTGCCACCGCTCTATATACTGAAGCTTTCTTT CATALYTEAFF
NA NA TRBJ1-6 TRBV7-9 TGTGCCGGCGAACAGACGGCAGGGTCCAATTCACCCCTCCACTTT CAGEQTAGSNSPLHF
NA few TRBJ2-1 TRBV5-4 TGTGCCAGCAGCTCAAGGGGGGGCTACAATGAGCAGTTCTTC CASSSRGGYNEQFF
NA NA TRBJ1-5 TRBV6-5 TGTGCCAGCAGGAATGGACGGGGTAATCAGCCCCAGCATTTT CASRNGRGNQPQHF
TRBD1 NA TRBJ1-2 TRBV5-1 TGCGCCAGCAGCTTGGACGGGACAGAAAACTATGGCTACACCTTC CASSLDGTENYGYTF
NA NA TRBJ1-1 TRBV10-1 TGCGCCAGCAGTGGTGAGGCGCGAGGGACTGAAGCTTTCTTT CASSGEARGTEAFF
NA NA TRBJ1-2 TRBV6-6 TGTGCCAGCAGTTACGAGGGACACAGTGGCTACACCTTC CASSYEGHSGYTF
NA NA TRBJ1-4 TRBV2 TGTGCCAGCAGTGACCCCGGTGTCAGGGAAAAACTGTTTTTT CASSDPGVREKLFF
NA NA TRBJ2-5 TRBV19 TGTGCCAGTAGTGGGGGGGGCAGGGGAGAGACCCAGTACTTC CASSGGGRGETQYF
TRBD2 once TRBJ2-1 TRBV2 TGTGCCAGCAGTGACTCCGGGGGGGCCTACAATGAGCAGTTCTTC CASSDSGGAYNEQFF
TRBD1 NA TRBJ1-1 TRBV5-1 TGCGCCAGCAGCAGGGGGACAGGGGGTGAAGCTTTCTTT CASSRGTGGEAFF
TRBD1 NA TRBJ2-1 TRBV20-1 TGCAGTGCTAGTAATATGGGACAGGGGGACAATGAGCAGTTCTTC CSASNMGQGDNEQFF
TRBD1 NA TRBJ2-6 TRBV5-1 TGCGCCAGCAGCGAACAGGGGGTAGGGGCCAACGTCCTGACTTTC CASSEQGVGANVLTF
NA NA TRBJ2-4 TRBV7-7 TGTGCCAGCAGCCAGGACAGACCGCTAGCCAAAAACATTCAGTACTTC CASSQDRPLAKNIQYF
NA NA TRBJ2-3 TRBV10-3 TGTGCCATCAGTGAGTCTGCTGGGGGCGCAGATACGCAGTATTTT CAISESAGGADTQYF
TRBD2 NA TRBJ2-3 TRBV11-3 TGTGCCAGCAGCTTTAGCGGGGGCACAGGTACGCAGTATTTT CASSFSGGTGTQYF
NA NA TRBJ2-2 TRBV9 TGTGCCAGCAGCGTGGCTCCTGGCGGGGAGCTGTTTTTT CASSVAPGGELFF
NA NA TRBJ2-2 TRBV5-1 TGCGCCAGCAGCTTCGGCAGGGCTGGGGAGCTGTTTTTT CASSFGRAGELFF